This T cell receptor (beta chain) was retrieved from a study of T cells in Graves' hyperthyroidism and ophthalmopathy. Overall study context: At the time of initial diagnosis and before any treatment, peripheral blood was collected.

Study-level findings and limits: Stable hyperthyroidism and ophthalmopathy were separated using 13 V-J signatures.

Turning to this clonotype: Its antigen is as yet unknown. This clone may be a read error of a much larger clone one base away.

The germline V gene has CDR1 SGHTA and CDR2 FQGTGA. This CDR3 comprises 13 residues. RNA transcripts were the template for amplifying TCR beta CDR3 regions. The TCR CDR3 was amplified in a first-round RT-PCR using the HTBI primer set. TCRdb re-analysed the multiplex PCR reads in MiXCR, keeping a single row per CDR3 protein. The table includes 450,000 to 600,000 distinct CDR3 sequences, about 14% detected once. It was considered stable Graves' hyperthyroidism when ophthalmopathy did not progress within 18 months. On the basis of clinical symptoms, serum thyroxine and TRAb, thyroid ultrasound and orbital computed tomography, diagnoses were made.

This chain connects TRBV7-3 to TRBJ2-5; TRBD1 or TRBD2 may be the D gene (5 bases each). The clonotype comes from a woman between 35 and 50 years old with Graves' hyperthyroidism. The sequenced sample was blood. CDR3 residues: CASSLWGRETQNF. CDR3 bases: TGTGCCAGCAGCTTATGGGGGAGAGAGACCCAGAACTTC.